The source of this T cell receptor (beta chain) is a study of T cell clonality in common variable immunodeficiency. Findings of the study overall: Fewer deletions and N-nucleotide insertions were reportedly seen in common variable immunodeficiency TCR beta sequences. Shared TCRbeta clones were fewer between CVID subjects than controls.

This clone has ten or more counts. Its cognate antigen is unknown. The read terminates 3 residues ahead of where the CDR3 ends, so the germline J gene completes it. Produced via immunoSEQ multiplex PCR; TCRdb's table is partial and in-frame only. The sample shows 55,000 or so clones, none of them appearing just once. The V gene's germline CDR1 is SQVTM and CDR2 ANQGSEA. The CDR3 covers 13 residues. V lost 4 bases, J lost 0 bases, and 9 bases lay in between. V is TRBV29-1 and J is TRBJ1-1; D remains unclear. The sequence derives from a person between 18 and 75 years old in good health. The sample taken for sequencing was peripheral blood mononuclear cells. The CDR3: CSVVEQMNTEAFF. The sequenced part of the CDR3 DNA is TGCAGCGTTGTAGAACAGATGAACACTGAA.